One sample yielded the 9 T cell receptor beta chains listed below, sequenced in a study of T cell repertoires in cytomegalovirus infection. These TCRs' antigens remain unknown. TCRdb passed the reads through MiXCR, listing each CDR3 protein once. The table lists roughly 990,000 distinct CDR3 sequences, roughly 30% of them singletons. Sequenced here: cultured CD8+ T cells from PBMCs, sampled from culture after CMV antigen stimulation. These receptors all stem from a human donor in good health (CMV status not recorded). Some clones in this sample may be carry-over from other donors' samples.

This clonotype has ten or more counts. V and J are TRBV7-9 and TRBJ1-1; the D is unclear. CDR3 length: 12 amino acids. V dropped 4 bases and J dropped 10 bases, with 13 bases sitting between them. Germline values: CDR1 SEHNR, CDR2 FQNEAQ (reference sequence). CDR3 loop: CASSSDLAVAFF. DNA for the CDR3: TGTGCCAGCAGCTCCGACTTGGCGGTAGCTTTCTTT. The whole variable domain, remainder taken from reference TRBV7-9 and TRBJ1-1, is DTGVSQNPRHKITKRGQNVTFRCDPISEHNRLYWYRQTLGQGPEFLTYFQNEAQLEKSRLLSDRFSAERPKGSFSTLEIQRTEQGDSAMYLCASSSDLAVAFFGQGTRLTVV.

The chain couples TRBV6-6 to TRBJ1-4; tentatively, D is TRBD1 (6 bases). Per the germline V gene, CDR1 is MNHNY and CDR2 is SVGAGI (reference sequence). Trimming cost V 6 bases and J 4 bases, with 18 bases left between them. This CDR3 spans 16 amino acids. CDR3 nucleotide sequence: TGTGCCAGCAGACGCCACGGGGGCAATGGTAATGAAAAACTGTTTTTT. Protein sequence: CASRRHGGNGNEKLFF.

This clonotype was detected a few times. The chain carries TRBV27 and TRBJ2-1, with TRBD2 identical over 7 bases. V was clipped by 5 bases and J by 2 bases; unmatched bases: 12. Germline V gene sequence: CDR1 MNHEY, CDR2 SMNVEV (reference sequence). The CDR3 totals 17 residues. The chain's CDR3 is CASSLRDSGYTYNEQFF. The CDR3 bases are TGTGCCAGCAGTCTCCGCGATAGCGGGTATACCTACAATGAGCAGTTCTTC.

The V gene is TRBV7-6, the J gene TRBJ2-6, with 8 bases fitting TRBD1. Losses at the gene ends were 5 bases for V and 0 bases for J; bases not matched to a gene: 6. CDR3 length equals 17 residues. From germline, CDR1 is SGHVS and CDR2 FNYEAQ. CDR3 DNA: TGTGCCAGCAGCACGGGACAGGACTTCTCTGGGGCCAACGTCCTGACTTTC. The encoded protein is CASSTGQDFSGANVLTF.

The chain has TRBV25-1 and TRBJ2-1, with no clear D. The length of the CDR3 is 16 residues. V shed 3 bases and J shed 3 bases, with 15 bases lying between them. Germline V gene sequence: CDR1 MGHDK, CDR2 SYGVNS. The CDR3 DNA reads TGTGCCAGCAGTGATACGATAACCGAACTCTACAATGAGCAGTTCTTC. The encoded protein is CASSDTITELYNEQFF.

In its sample, this clonotype was seen a few times. This sequence joins TRBV9 and TRBJ1-2; no clear D gene. Trimming cost V 7 bases and J 8 bases, with 18 bases left between them. The CDR3 runs to 13 residues. Germline CDR1 reads SGDLS; CDR2 reads YYNGEE. As DNA, the CDR3 is TGTGCCAGCGACCCCCGCTGCTTTGGCGGCTACACCTTC. Translating it yields CASDPRCFGGYTF.

This clonotype was observed a few times. The chain is built from TRBV7-9 and TRBJ2-7; tentatively, D is TRBD1 or TRBD2 (6 bases each). Germline CDR1 is SEHNR and CDR2 is FQNEAQ (reference sequence). The V gene lost 1 base and the J gene lost 2 bases, with 15 bases spanning the gap. CDR3 length: 16 residues. CDR3 DNA: TGTGCCAGCAGCTTAGGGCCGGGGGCGAGAACCTACGAGCAGTACGTC. This codes for CASSLGPGARTYEQYV.

A few counts support this clonotype. The chain recombines TRBV6-5 with TRBJ2-7; D remains unclear. The germline V and J ends were trimmed by 2 bases and 2 bases, with 4 bases remaining between them. This CDR3 comprises 12 residues. CDR1 is MNHEY, CDR2 SVGAGI, per germline. CDR3 protein: CASSYSPYEQYF. In nucleotides, the CDR3 is TGTGCCAGCAGTTACAGTCCCTACGAGCAGTACTTC.

The V and J genes are TRBV5-1 and TRBJ2-3; D perhaps matches TRBD1 (5 bases). The CDR3 is 17 residues long. The germline V gene encodes CDR1 SGHRS and CDR2 YFSETQ. Trimming removed 0 bases at V and 4 bases at J, with 18 bases between. CDR3: CASSLGHGAGWADTQYF. The CDR3 coding sequence is TGCGCCAGCAGCTTGGGGCATGGTGCAGGGTGGGCAGATACGCAGTATTTT.